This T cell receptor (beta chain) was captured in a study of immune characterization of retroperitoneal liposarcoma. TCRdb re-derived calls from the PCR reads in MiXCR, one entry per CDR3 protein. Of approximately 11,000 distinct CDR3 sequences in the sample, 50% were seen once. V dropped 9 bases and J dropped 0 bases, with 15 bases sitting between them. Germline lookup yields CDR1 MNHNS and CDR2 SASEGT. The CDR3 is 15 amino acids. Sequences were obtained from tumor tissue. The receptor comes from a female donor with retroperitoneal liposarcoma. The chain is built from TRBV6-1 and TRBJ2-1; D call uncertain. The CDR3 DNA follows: TGTGCCAGTTCGCCCCGTCTAAGCTCCTACAATGAGCAGTTCTTC. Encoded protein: CASSPRLSSYNEQFF.